The entry below describes one T cell receptor beta chain. Its matching antigen is unknown. Generated by immunoSEQ multiplex PCR, the TCRdb table keeps only in-frame clones and is missing some. The sample shows around 880 clones, approximately 93% of them seen only once. Germline trimming cut 2 bases from V and 6 bases from J; bases unmatched to any gene: 5. The CDR3 totals 17 residues. CDR1 is KGHSH and CDR2 is LQKENI in the germline V gene. The data were taken from a study of T cells in lung cancer brain metastases. Study findings and constraints: Paired lesions shared few clones; most were lesion-specific (mean Morisita around 0.21).

The sequence was obtained from a woman between 40 and 50 years old with non-small cell lung cancer. Source material: tumor tissue from the primary lung tumor. The chain carries TRBV18 and TRBJ2-1; TRBD2 matches 15 bases. Here the CDR3 DNA reads TGTGCCAGCTCACCAGCCGGGACTAGCGGGGGGAGCAATGAGCAGTTCTTC. Protein: CASSPAGTSGGSNEQFF.